Listed below are T cell receptor beta chains from one sample, sequenced in a study of T cell responses to AZD1222 COVID-19 vaccine. Only in-frame clones appear in the TCRdb table, and some are missing; sequencing was by immunoSEQ multiplex PCR. The table records about 120,000 clones, more than 65% of them present only once. The source was peripheral blood, collected on day 0 of AZD1222 vaccination. Source of these receptors: an adult in good health. CDR3s leave out the opening cysteine and the closing phenylalanine or tryptophan.

v_call	cdr3_aa
TRBV3-1/TRBV3-2	ASSTSSGGSETQY
TRBV4-1	ASSQESWFGTVNTEAF
TRBV5-5	ASSGAEVLNEKLF
TRBV6-5	ASRVNTEAF
TRBV3-1/TRBV3-2	ASSPDPSSYNEQF
TRBV7-2	ASSDDSYNQPQH
TRBV28	ASSPPLRGTGVRWSNSPLH
TRBV28	ASSPGQVLNYGYT
TRBV29-1	SVGRLAIQETQY
TRBV29-1	SVGMGQGTNTGELF
TRBV19	ASSTGTGGARIYGYT
TRBV5-5	ASSFLESVQPQH
TRBV24-1	ATSDFNAGTGREKLF
TRBV19	ASSIGAPWLGYT
TRBV15	ATSRDRRTSGTRSTDTQY
TRBV11-3	ASSSRQNTDTQY
TRBV28	ASSSWTGRHEQY
TRBV19	ASTPDGTGTYGYT
TRBV12-3/TRBV12-4	ASSQGNNQPQH
TRBV28	ASRTTSGTNTGELF
TRBV19	ASSIRYEAF
TRBV5-1	ASSLGQGQGGDTQY
TRBV28	ASSSNSPLH
TRBV3-1/TRBV3-2	ASSQDIRRQGASGYGYT
TRBV19	ASSPWGGSHNEQF
TRBV18	ASSPPQGTGELF
TRBV5-1	ASSSPAQGTEAF